The present TCR beta chain was sequenced within a study of blood T cell repertoires in COVID-19. Using immunoSEQ multiplex PCR, the repertoire was profiled, and TCRdb retains in-frame clones only, with some absent. The sample carries some 250,000 clones, approximately 87% recorded once. The TCR originated in a woman between 25 and 40 years old with COVID-19, enrolled during active disease. Sequenced sample: peripheral blood.

The CDR3, as DNA: TGTGCCAGCAGGACCGGGGACAGGGATTCACCCCTCCACTTT. This gives the protein CASRTGDRDSPLHF. The chain joins TRBV2 to TRBJ1-6; 9 bases are shared with TRBD1. The germline gives CDR1 SNHLY, CDR2 FYNNEI. V shed 6 bases, J shed 8 bases, and the junction held 5 bases outside the gene matches. The CDR3 consists of 14 residues.